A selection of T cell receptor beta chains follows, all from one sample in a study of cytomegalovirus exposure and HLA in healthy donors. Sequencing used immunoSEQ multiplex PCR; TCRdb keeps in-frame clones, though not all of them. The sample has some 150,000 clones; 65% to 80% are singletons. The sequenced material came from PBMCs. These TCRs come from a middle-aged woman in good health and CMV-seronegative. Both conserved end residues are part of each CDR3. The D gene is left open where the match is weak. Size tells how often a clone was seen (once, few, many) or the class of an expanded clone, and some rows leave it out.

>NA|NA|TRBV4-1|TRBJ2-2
TGCGCCAGCAGCCCCCTGAGGGTCGGGGACACCGGGGAGCTGTTTTTT
CASSPLRVGDTGELFF
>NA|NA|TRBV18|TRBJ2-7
TGTGCCAGCTCACCCAAACAGGCCAGCTCCTACGAGCAGTACTTC
CASSPKQASSYEQYF
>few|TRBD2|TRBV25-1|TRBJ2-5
TGTGCCAGCAGTGAGCTCTTTAGCGGGAGAAGTGAGACCCAGTACTTC
CASSELFSGRSETQYF
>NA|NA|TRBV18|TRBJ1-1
TGTGCCAGCTCACGCGATCCCGAGGGGAACACTGAAGCTTTCTTT
CASSRDPEGNTEAFF
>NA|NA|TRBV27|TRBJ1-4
TGTGCCAGCAGTTTAGTTGGGGAGCGGCATGAAAAACTGTTTTTT
CASSLVGERHEKLFF
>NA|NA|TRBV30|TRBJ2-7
TGTGCCTGGAGGGTCAGGGGTTTCTACGAGCAGTACTTC
CAWRVRGFYEQYF
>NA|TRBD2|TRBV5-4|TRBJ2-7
TGTGCCAGCATCCATTGGACTAGCTACGAGCAGTACTTC
CASIHWTSYEQYF
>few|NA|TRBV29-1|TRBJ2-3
TGCAGCGTTGAAACAGTAACAGATACGCAGTATTTT
CSVETVTDTQYF
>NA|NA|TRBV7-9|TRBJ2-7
TGTGCGTGTAACGAGCAGTACTTC
CACNEQYF
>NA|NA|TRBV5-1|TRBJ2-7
TGCGCCAGCAGCTTGGGGCAGGAGGGCGAGCAGTACTTC
CASSLGQEGEQYF
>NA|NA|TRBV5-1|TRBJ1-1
TGCGCCAGCAGCCCCCTCGACAGTGGCGGCACTGAAGCTTTCTTT
CASSPLDSGGTEAFF
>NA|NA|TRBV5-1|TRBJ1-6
TGCGCCAGCAGCCAACCCGGAGGTAATTCACCCCTCCACTTT
CASSQPGGNSPLHF
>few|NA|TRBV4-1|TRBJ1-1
TGCGCCAGCAGCCAAGGCGGCGGGAACACTGAAGCTTTCTTT
CASSQGGGNTEAFF
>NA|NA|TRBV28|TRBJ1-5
TGTGCCAGCAGTTTGGGCCACAATCAGCCCCAGCATTTT
CASSLGHNQPQHF
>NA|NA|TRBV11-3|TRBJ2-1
TGTGCCAGCAGCCTCACAGGGCCCCTCTCCTACAATGAGCAGTTCTTC
CASSLTGPLSYNEQFF
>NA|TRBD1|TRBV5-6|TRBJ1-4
TGTGCCAGCAGTTCGACAGGGGCACTACCAACTAATGAAAAACTGTTTTTT
CASSSTGALPTNEKLFF
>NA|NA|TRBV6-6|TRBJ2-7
TGTGCCAGCAGTTACTTAACCAGGGGGGACGAGCAGTACTTC
CASSYLTRGDEQYF
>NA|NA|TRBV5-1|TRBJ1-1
TGCGCCAGCAGCTTGGAGAGTCCGAACACTGAAGCTTTCTTT
CASSLESPNTEAFF
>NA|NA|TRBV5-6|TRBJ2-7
TGTGCCAGCCACTCACAGGGTCCCTACGAGCAGTACTTC
CASHSQGPYEQYF
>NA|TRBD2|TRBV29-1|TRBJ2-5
TGCAGCATACCGGCGGGGGGGACCTTTTTTGGAACCCAGTACTTC
CSIPAGGTFFGTQYF
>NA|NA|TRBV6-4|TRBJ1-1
TGTGCCAGCAGATACAGGGTGAACACTGAAGCTTTCTTT
CASRYRVNTEAFF
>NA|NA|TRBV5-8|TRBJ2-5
TGTGCCAGCAGCATTAGACTAACCCTCCAAGAGACCCAGTACTTC
CASSIRLTLQETQYF
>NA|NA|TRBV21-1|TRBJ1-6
TGTGCCAGCAGGAAGACAGTCTTCGGGTCACCCCTCCACTTT
CASRKTVFGSPLHF
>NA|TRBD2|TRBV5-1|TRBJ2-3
TGCGCCAGCAGCTTGGACGGTAGGAGGGCTAGCGGGGTCGCAGATACGCAGTATTTT
CASSLDGRRASGVADTQYF